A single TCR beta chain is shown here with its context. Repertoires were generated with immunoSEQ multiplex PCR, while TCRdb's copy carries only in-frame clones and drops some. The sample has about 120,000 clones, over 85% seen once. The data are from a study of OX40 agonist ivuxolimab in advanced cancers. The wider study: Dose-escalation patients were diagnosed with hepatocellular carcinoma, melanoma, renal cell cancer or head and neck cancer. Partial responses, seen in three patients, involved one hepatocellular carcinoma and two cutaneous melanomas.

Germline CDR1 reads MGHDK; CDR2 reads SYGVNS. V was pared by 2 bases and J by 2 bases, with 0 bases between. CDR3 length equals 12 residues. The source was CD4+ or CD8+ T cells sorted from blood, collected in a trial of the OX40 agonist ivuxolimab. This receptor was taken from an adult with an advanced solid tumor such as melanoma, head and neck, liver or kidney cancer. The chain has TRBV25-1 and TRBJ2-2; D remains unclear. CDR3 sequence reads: CASSENTGELFF. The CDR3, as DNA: TGTGCCAGCAGTGAAAACACCGGGGAGCTGTTTTTT.